This TCR beta chain stems from a study of blood T cell repertoires in COVID-19. In the study overall: Researchers got acute and convalescent COVID-19 samples from the United States, Italy and Spain. The cDNA or gDNA used as material had been derived from T cells, B-cell-depleted T cells, or PBMCs.

Per the germline V gene, CDR1 is LGHDT and CDR2 is YNNKEL (reference sequence). This CDR3 contains 15 residues. V gave up 2 bases and J gave up 6 bases; unmatched junction bases: 8. The Seattle patients joined while their infection was active and were tracked longitudinally afterward. This clone has just one count. Methods used by the authors: Using reference gene primer amplification, nucleated cell counts were estimated. Measured with immunoSEQ multiplex PCR; TCRdb has only the in-frame clones, and not every one. The V and J calls and the clone size are those of that table, but D and trimming were determined from the DNA. The sample carries about 250,000 clones, around 88% recorded once.

The V call is TRBV3-1 (or the pseudogene TRBV3-2), the J call TRBJ1-2, with TRBD1 matching over 8 bases. Sample: peripheral blood. The receptor was derived from a woman aged 25 to 39 with COVID-19, enrolled during active disease. CDR3 region: CASSQPARGRNGYTF. In nucleotides, the CDR3 is TGTGCCAGCAGCCAACCGGCCAGGGGGCGAAATGGCTACACCTTC.